A selection of T cell receptor beta chains follows, all from one sample in a study of T cells after yellow fever vaccination. TCRdb re-called the 5' RACE reads with MiXCR, one entry per CDR3 protein. The sample lists 320,000 or so distinct CDR3 sequences; about 8.3% were seen once. The input for sequencing was PBMCs, taken 45 days after the first yellow fever vaccination. The source of these receptors is a man younger than 30 who received the YFV17D yellow fever vaccine. CDR3s include the opening cysteine and the closing phenylalanine or tryptophan. Fields, in order: D gene, J gene, V gene, clone size, CDR3 protein, CDR3 DNA. The D gene is left open where the match is weak. Some rows mark clone size as missing; the rest say once, few, many or name a class of expanded clone.

>TRBD1|TRBJ1-2|TRBV2|few
CASRDGGRGYGYTF
TGTGCCAGCAGAGACGGGGGCAGGGGGTATGGCTACACCTTC
>NA|TRBJ2-3|TRBV2|few
CASSEITDTQYF
TGTGCCAGCAGTGAAATCACAGATACGCAGTATTTT
>TRBD2|TRBJ2-1|TRBV10-3|NA
CAISGLAGGQEQFF
TGTGCCATTTCGGGACTAGCGGGGGGGCAGGAGCAGTTCTTC
>NA|TRBJ2-7|TRBV7-2|NA
CASSRPGSYEQYF
TGTGCCAGCAGCCGCCCCGGCTCCTACGAGCAGTACTTC
>NA|TRBJ2-5|TRBV20-1|NA
CSARDLHRVSEETQYF
TGCAGTGCTAGAGATCTACACCGGGTTTCGGAAGAGACCCAGTACTTC
>TRBD1|TRBJ2-7|TRBV13|NA
CASSLPGQGAYEQYF
TGTGCCAGCAGCTTACCGGGACAGGGGGCCTACGAGCAGTACTTC
>TRBD2|TRBJ2-1|TRBV10-3|NA
CTISESVTSAYNEQFF
TGTACCATCAGTGAGTCGGTGACTAGCGCGTACAATGAGCAGTTCTTC
>TRBD1|TRBJ2-1|TRBV19|NA
CASRGTGSFYEQFF
TGTGCCAGTAGGGGGACAGGGAGTTTTTATGAGCAGTTCTTC
>TRBD1|TRBJ2-3|TRBV7-2|few
CASSTQGGRTDTQYF
TGTGCCAGCAGCACACAGGGGGGTCGCACAGATACGCAGTATTTT
>NA|TRBJ2-7|TRBV5-1|NA
CASSHGPGTGDYSYWQYF
TGCGCCAGCAGCCATGGGCCCGGGACGGGAGACTATAGCTATTGGCAGTACTTC
>NA|TRBJ2-1|TRBV7-2|few
CASSAHPGVSSYNEQFF
TGTGCCAGCAGCGCCCATCCGGGCGTAAGCTCCTACAATGAGCAGTTCTTC
>TRBD1|TRBJ2-7|TRBV30|few
CAWSALDRGFEQYF
TGTGCCTGGAGTGCGCTGGACAGGGGATTTGAGCAGTACTTC
>NA|TRBJ1-6|TRBV5-1|few
CASSPAWGPNSPLHF
TGCGCCAGCAGCCCAGCTTGGGGTCCTAATTCACCCCTCCACTTT
>NA|TRBJ1-2|TRBV5-1|few
CASNVDGANYGYTF
TGCGCCAGCAACGTTGACGGGGCCAACTATGGCTACACCTTC
>NA|TRBJ2-4|TRBV18|few
CASSPPNDPGLKNIQYF
TGTGCCAGCTCACCACCGAATGACCCGGGGCTCAAAAACATTCAGTACTTC
>TRBD2|TRBJ2-3|TRBV9|NA
CASSVEAGGLADTQYF
TGTGCCAGCAGCGTAGAAGCGGGGGGCCTCGCAGATACGCAGTATTTT
>NA|TRBJ2-1|TRBV20-1|NA
CSATGSQIYNEQFF
TGCAGTGCTACGGGATCTCAAATTTACAATGAGCAGTTCTTC
>NA|TRBJ2-7|TRBV15|few
CATSGGTAYEQYF
TGTGCCACCAGCGGCGGGACAGCCTACGAGCAGTACTTC
>TRBD1|TRBJ1-6|TRBV7-2|NA
CASSLRQGLSYNSPLHF
TGTGCCAGCAGCCTGCGACAGGGTCTCTCCTATAATTCACCCCTCCACTTT
>TRBD2|TRBJ2-5|TRBV7-3|few
CASSSAAGGWETQYF
TGTGCCAGCAGCTCCGCGGCGGGGGGTTGGGAGACCCAGTACTTC
>NA|TRBJ1-3|TRBV5-1|many
CASSKTGSGNTIYF
TGCGCCAGCAGCAAGACAGGCTCTGGAAACACCATATATTTT
>NA|TRBJ2-3|TRBV7-3|few
CASSLVGRGVTDTQYF
TGTGCCAGCAGCTTGGTTGGGCGGGGTGTCACAGATACGCAGTATTTT
>NA|TRBJ1-1|TRBV4-2|NA
CASSQDWFRRDEAFF
TGTGCCAGCAGCCAAGATTGGTTTCGGCGGGATGAAGCTTTCTTT
>NA|TRBJ1-6|TRBV5-1|NA
CASSLVYAGEVIGVSPLHF
TGCGCCAGCAGCTTGGTTTATGCAGGGGAGGTAATCGGAGTTTCACCCCTCCACTTT
>TRBD1|TRBJ2-5|TRBV28|few
CASSVDRAETQYF
TGTGCCAGCAGCGTCGACAGGGCGGAGACCCAGTACTTC
>TRBD1|TRBJ2-1|TRBV9|NA
CASSATGQGGNEQFF
TGTGCCAGCAGCGCCACCGGACAGGGCGGCAATGAGCAGTTCTTC
>NA|TRBJ2-2|TRBV7-6|few
CASSFNQGTGELFF
TGTGCCAGCAGCTTTAATCAGGGGACCGGGGAGCTGTTTTTT
>TRBD1|TRBJ1-1|TRBV20-1|many
CSAAPPDRPDWGEAFF
TGCAGTGCCGCACCCCCGGACAGGCCGGATTGGGGTGAAGCTTTCTTT
>TRBD2|TRBJ2-1|TRBV20-1|NA
CSGSGGYYNEQFF
TGCAGTGGGAGCGGGGGTTATTACAATGAGCAGTTCTTC
>NA|TRBJ2-3|TRBV7-2|few
CASSLERGTFTDTQYF
TGTGCCAGCAGCTTAGAGAGGGGGACATTCACAGATACGCAGTATTTT
>NA|TRBJ2-7|TRBV6-5|few
CASSYSMFVSEGVSYEQYF
TGTGCCAGCAGTTACTCGATGTTTGTGTCTGAAGGGGTTTCCTACGAGCAGTACTTC